Listed below are T cell receptor beta chains from one sample, sequenced in a study of cytomegalovirus exposure and HLA in healthy donors. TCRdb's copy holds only in-frame clones and misses some; the assay was immunoSEQ multiplex PCR. The table has 150,000 to 200,000 clones, 65% to 85% seen once. The sample comprised PBMCs. All receptors come from a female donor in good health and CMV-seronegative. Each CDR3 is given with its conserved first and last residue. Fields, in order: J gene, clone size, V gene, D gene, CDR3 DNA, CDR3 protein. D genes are given only for firm matches. For some rows the clone size is stated as once, few or many, or as a class when expanded; others skip it.

TRBJ2-3 | NA | TRBV2 | NA | TGTGCCAGCAGTGACCCTAGGATCCCTCCGGGAGATACGCAGTATTTT | CASSDPRIPPGDTQYF
TRBJ1-1 | NA | TRBV4-2 | NA | TGTGCCAGCAGCTTAAGCAGGGTGGCCACTGAAGCTTTCTTT | CASSLSRVATEAFF
TRBJ2-5 | NA | TRBV7-3 | TRBD2 | TGTGCCAGCAGCGTAGCGGGAGTAGGAGAGACCCAGTACTTC | CASSVAGVGETQYF
TRBJ1-2 | NA | TRBV27 | TRBD1 | TGTGCCAGGGACCGAAGGGGACAGCAATTTAACTATGGCTACACCTTC | CARDRRGQQFNYGYTF
TRBJ2-2 | NA | TRBV2 | TRBD1 | TGTGCCAGCAGTGAAGCGACAGGGGATGGTGTCACCGGGGAGCTGTTTTTT | CASSEATGDGVTGELFF
TRBJ2-7 | NA | TRBV18 | TRBD2 | TGTGCCAGCTCACCTGGGACTAGCGGGAACTACGAGCAGTACTTC | CASSPGTSGNYEQYF
TRBJ1-2 | few | TRBV29-1 | NA | TGCAGCGTTGAGTCTTCTAACTATGGCTACACCTTC | CSVESSNYGYTF
TRBJ1-4 | NA | TRBV5-1 | TRBD1 | TGCGCCAGCAGCTTGGCCGGGACAGGGGACGAAAAACTGTTTTTT | CASSLAGTGDEKLFF
TRBJ2-7 | NA | TRBV7-2 | NA | TGTGCCAGCAGCTTAGGTACTAGGGCCTCCTACGAGCAGTACTTC | CASSLGTRASYEQYF
TRBJ2-3 | NA | TRBV4-3 | NA | TGCGCCAGCAGCTCTAGCGCCTACACAGATACGCAGTATTTT | CASSSSAYTDTQYF
TRBJ2-5 | NA | TRBV4-1 | TRBD1 | TGCGCCAGCAGCTCATTAAAGCCCCAGGGGGCAGGGGGGGAGACCCAGTACTTC | CASSSLKPQGAGGETQYF
TRBJ2-5 | NA | TRBV28 | NA | TGTGCCAGCAGTTTGGTAGCAGGGATGACGGAGACCCAGTACTTC | CASSLVAGMTETQYF
TRBJ2-1 | NA | TRBV7-3 | NA | TGTGCCAGCAGCTTACGAGGGGGTTTGTACAATGAGCAGTTCTTC | CASSLRGGLYNEQFF
TRBJ2-7 | NA | TRBV19 | TRBD1 | TGTGCCAGTAGCTCCGGGACAGGGGGCGTCGCTTTTCCGTACGAGCAGTACTTC | CASSSGTGGVAFPYEQYF
TRBJ2-1 | few | TRBV11-2 | TRBD2 | TGTGCCAGCAGCTCCAGACGGGGGGGCGAATACAATGAGCAGTTCTTC | CASSSRRGGEYNEQFF
TRBJ2-5 | NA | TRBV6-6 | TRBD2 | TGTGCCAGCAGTTTACTAGCGGGGGTTCAAGAGACCCAGTACTTC | CASSLLAGVQETQYF
TRBJ1-2 | NA | TRBV19 | NA | TGTGCCAGTAGTCCGGGGGGCCTCTATGGCTACACCTTC | CASSPGGLYGYTF
TRBJ2-2 | NA | TRBV5-6 | NA | TGTGCCAGCAGCTTGGCGTCTAGGACCGGGGAGCTGTTTTTT | CASSLASRTGELFF
TRBJ2-2 | NA | TRBV29-1 | NA | TGCAGCGTTGAAGATAGGAAACAGGGGAACACCGGGGAGCTGTTTTTT | CSVEDRKQGNTGELFF
TRBJ1-5 | NA | TRBV7-2 | TRBD1 | TGTGCCAGCAGCTCCCAGGGGGCCGGTAATCAGCCCCAGCATTTT | CASSSQGAGNQPQHF
TRBJ1-6 | NA | TRBV18 | NA | TGTGCCAGCTCACCCACAGGGTGGAATTCACCCCTCCACTTT | CASSPTGWNSPLHF
TRBJ2-7 | NA | TRBV5-1 | TRBD1 | TGCGCCAGCAGCTCGGACAGGGTCTACGAGCAGTACTTC | CASSSDRVYEQYF
TRBJ2-3 | once | TRBV6-5 | TRBD1 | TGTGCCAGCAGAGCGACAGGGTCCACAGATACGCAGTATTTT | CASRATGSTDTQYF
TRBJ1-6 | NA | TRBV19 | TRBD1 | TGTGCCAGTAGTCCACCCGGGACAGGGCTTTATAATTCACCCCTCCACTTT | CASSPPGTGLYNSPLHF
TRBJ2-1 | few | TRBV10-3 | TRBD2 | TGTGCCATCAGTGAGTCATCTATGACGGGAGGGTACAATGAGCAGTTCTTC | CAISESSMTGGYNEQFF
TRBJ2-2 | NA | TRBV7-6 | TRBD1 | TGTGCCAGCAGCTCGGGACAGGGGGCGCGTGGCACCGGGGAGCTGTTTTTT | CASSSGQGARGTGELFF
TRBJ2-2 | NA | TRBV6-5 | NA | TGTGCCAGCAGTTACCCCTGGAACACCGGGGAGCTGTTTTTT | CASSYPWNTGELFF
TRBJ2-1 | NA | TRBV7-7 | TRBD2 | TGTGCCAGCAGCCCAAGCGGGGGGGGCGGGAATGAGCAGTTCTTC | CASSPSGGGGNEQFF
TRBJ2-3 | NA | TRBV15 | TRBD2 | TGTGCCACCAGCAGAGGTCCAGCGGGAGCCATCACAGATACGCAGTATTTT | CATSRGPAGAITDTQYF
TRBJ2-5 | NA | TRBV7-8 | NA | TGTGCCAGCAGCTTAGAACGTGTAGCGCGCCAAGAGACCCAGTACTTC | CASSLERVARQETQYF
TRBJ1-1 | NA | TRBV28 | NA | TGTGCCAGCAGTCAAAGAGGAGGGACGAACACTGAAGCTTTCTTT | CASSQRGGTNTEAFF
TRBJ2-1 | NA | TRBV29-1 | NA | TGCAGCGTTGAGGTCCTGCAGTTCGAGTTCTTC | CSVEVLQFEFF
TRBJ2-7 | NA | TRBV5-1 | TRBD2 | TGCGCCAGCAGCTTAACTAGCGGGGGGGCCCACGAGCAGTACTTC | CASSLTSGGAHEQYF
TRBJ2-1 | NA | TRBV15 | TRBD2 | TGTGCCACCAGCGGGGGACTAGCGGGCGACAATGAGCAGTTCTTC | CATSGGLAGDNEQFF
TRBJ1-2 | NA | TRBV28 | NA | TGTGCCAGCAGTGGCGCCCCCCGGAGGTCTGGCTACACCTTC | CASSGAPRRSGYTF
TRBJ1-2 | few | TRBV5-1 | TRBD1 | TGCGCCAGCGGACCGTCGTCAGGGGGGACCCGAAACTATGGCTACACCTTC | CASGPSSGGTRNYGYTF
TRBJ2-1 | NA | TRBV2 | NA | TGTGCCAGCACCCGAGGCCCCAACAATGAGCAGTTCTTC | CASTRGPNNEQFF
TRBJ2-5 | NA | TRBV27 | TRBD1 | TGTGCCAGCAGACCAAGGACAGGGGGCAAGGAGACCCAGTACTTC | CASRPRTGGKETQYF
TRBJ1-1 | few | TRBV19 | NA | TGTGCCAGTATAAGGGGGGGCCGTAGTGAAGCTTTCTTT | CASIRGGRSEAFF
TRBJ1-1 | NA | TRBV28 | NA | TGTGCCAGCAGTTTGTGGCAGAACACTGAAGCTTTCTTT | CASSLWQNTEAFF
TRBJ1-1 | NA | TRBV11-1 | NA | TGTGCCAGCAGCTTATTAAGGGGGATAAACACTGAAGCTTTCTTT | CASSLLRGINTEAFF
TRBJ2-7 | NA | TRBV27 | NA | TGTGCCAGCAGTCGATACCAGGGCTACGAGCAGTACTTC | CASSRYQGYEQYF
TRBJ1-1 | NA | TRBV7-7 | NA | TGTGCCAGCAGCTCTCGCCAGGGGTCTGAAGCTTTCTTT | CASSSRQGSEAFF
TRBJ2-1 | NA | TRBV14 | NA | TGTGCCAGCAGCCAAGATTCACTAGATTCCTACAATGAGCAGTTCTTC | CASSQDSLDSYNEQFF
TRBJ2-3 | once | TRBV6-5 | NA | TGTGCCAGCAGTTACGGAGGAGGCACAGATACGCAGTATTTT | CASSYGGGTDTQYF
TRBJ2-7 | NA | TRBV9 | TRBD1 | TGTGCCAGCAGCAAAGGGGGCAGAGCCGGTACCTACGAGCAGTACTTC | CASSKGGRAGTYEQYF
TRBJ1-5 | NA | TRBV27 | NA | TGTGCCAGCGGACAGCAAAGCAATCAGCCCCAGCATTTT | CASGQQSNQPQHF
TRBJ1-1 | NA | TRBV29-1 | TRBD1 | TGCAGCGCACCAATCCCGGGACAGGTGAACACTGAAGCTTTCTTT | CSAPIPGQVNTEAFF
TRBJ1-6 | NA | TRBV27 | TRBD1 | TGTGCCAGCAGTTCCACTGGACAGGGTCTGTGGAATTCACCCCTCCACTTT | CASSSTGQGLWNSPLHF
TRBJ2-1 | NA | TRBV28 | NA | TGTGCCAGCAGTGCGCGGGGAAAAGCCTACAATGAGCAGTTCTTC | CASSARGKAYNEQFF
TRBJ2-7 | NA | TRBV7-2 | TRBD2 | TGTGCCAGCAGCTTAGCGGCTCTAGCGGGATCCTACGAGCAGTACTTC | CASSLAALAGSYEQYF
TRBJ1-1 | NA | TRBV11-2 | NA | TGTGCCAGCAGCTTAAGTCTGCAAGGGGCTGAAGCTTTCTTT | CASSLSLQGAEAFF